A single sample is the source of the 11 T cell receptor beta chains below, sequenced in a study of blood T cell repertoires in COVID-19 (dated by TCRdb to 2018 to 2021). Libraries were prepared through the immunoSEQ multiplex PCR assay. The clones in this table, taken by TCRdb from immuneACCESS, are in-frame only. Not every clone is retained; where verified, under half of the shortfall comes from an unresolved V gene, and the cause of the rest is unknown. The sample table records under 200,000 clones; about 86% of these occur just once. 5.5% to 8.5% of the sample lies in the top ten. Sequences were obtained from peripheral blood. These receptors originate from a woman older than 75 in a cohort sampled during active or convalescent COVID-19.

The chain recombines TRBV5-1 with TRBJ1-4, with 7 bases identical to TRBD1. V was pared by 1 base and J by 4 bases, with 4 bases of the junction left unmatched. The CDR3 is made up of 15 amino acids. Germline CDR1 and CDR2: SGHRS and YFSETQ. The CDR3 spells CASSLWGQHNEKLFF. CDR3 DNA: TGCGCCAGCAGCTTGTGGGGACAGCATAATGAAAAACTGTTTTTT.

DNA for the CDR3: TGTGCCAGCAGTTACTCGAGCCTTCTGAAACTGTTTTTT. This sequence encodes CASSYSSLLKLFF. The chain uses TRBV6-2 or TRBV6-3 and TRBJ1-4; D uncertain. The germline CDR1 and CDR2 sequences are MNHEY and SVGEGT. V was cut by 0 bases and J by 11 bases, with 10 bases left in between. The CDR3 runs to 13 residues.

The chain has TRBV6-6 and TRBJ2-2; 7 nucleotides agree with TRBD1. In germline, CDR1 is MNHNY, CDR2 SVGAGI (reference sequence). Unmatched junction bases numbered 8, after V lost 5 bases and J lost 5 bases. The CDR3 consists of 15 residues. Here the CDR3 reads CASSGRSGGTGELFF. CDR3 nucleotides: TGTGCCAGCAGTGGGCGGTCAGGGGGAACCGGGGAGCTGTTTTTT.

The V call is TRBV6-2 or TRBV6-3, the J call TRBJ1-6; D not resolved. V shed 2 bases and J shed 9 bases, with 14 bases lying between them. This CDR3 has 15 amino acids. Per germline, CDR1 MNHEY and CDR2 SVGEGT. In DNA, the CDR3 is TGTGCCAGCAGTTACCGCGGACTGGGAGTTTCACCCCTCCACTTT. It specifies CASSYRGLGVSPLHF.

V usage is TRBV20-1 and J usage is TRBJ2-1; no clear D gene. The CDR3 contains 11 residues. V lost 6 bases to trimming and J lost 5 bases, with 8 bases between them. The germline gives CDR1 DFQATT, CDR2 SNEGSKA (reference sequence). This chain's CDR3 is CSAESHNEQFF. Written as DNA, the CDR3 is TGCAGTGCGGAGAGCCACAATGAGCAGTTCTTC.

The sample holds one count of this clone. CDR3 bases: TGTGCCAGTAGCCCTACCGAGTACCAAGAGACCCAGTACTTC. Residues: CASSPTEYQETQYF. The V gene is TRBV19, the J gene TRBJ2-5, with D unclear. Per the germline V gene, CDR1 is LNHDA and CDR2 is SQIVND (reference sequence). V lost 6 bases and J 0 bases, leaving 11 bases between the germline ends. This CDR3 spans 14 amino acids.

This chain joins TRBV19 and TRBJ2-3, with TRBD2 identical over 8 bases. Germline V gene lookup returns CDR1 LNHDA and CDR2 SQIVND (reference sequence). J lost 4 bases, V lost 5 bases, and 14 bases had no gene match. The CDR3 has 17 residues. CDR3 in amino acids: CASSPGGGAGASDTQYF. For the CDR3, the DNA is TGTGCCAGTAGTCCTGGAGGGGGAGCGGGGGCATCAGATACGCAGTATTTT.

This sequence joins TRBV5-5 and TRBJ1-5; D is possibly TRBD1 (6 bases). Looked up from germline, CDR1 is SGHKS and CDR2 is YYEKEE (reference sequence). The V gene lost 6 bases and the J gene lost 2 bases, with 15 bases spanning the gap. This CDR3 has 15 residues. This CDR3 reads CASTLGRGGNQPQHF. The CDR3 DNA follows: TGTGCCAGCACCCTGGGGAGGGGGGGCAATCAGCCCCAGCATTTT.

This sequence joins TRBV27 and TRBJ1-5, with 7 positions matching TRBD1. The CDR3 runs 13 residues. Germline loops: CDR1 MNHEY, CDR2 SMNVEV (reference sequence). After removal of 2 bases from V and 7 bases from J, the junction contained 2 bases not matched to a gene. The CDR3 spells CASSLRQGQPQHF. CDR3 nucleotide sequence: TGTGCCAGCAGTTTAAGACAGGGACAGCCCCAGCATTTT.

The rearrangement joins TRBV7-9 to TRBJ2-1, with TRBD2 matching 9 bases. Trimming at V came to 7 bases and at J to 5 bases, leaving 12 bases not matched to a gene. From germline, CDR1 is SEHNR and CDR2 FQNEAQ (reference sequence). This CDR3 is 16 amino acids long. The CDR3 bases are TGTGCCAGCAACTCACGCCCGGGACTAGCAAACAATGAGCAGTTCTTC. The encoded protein is CASNSRPGLANNEQFF.

The V call is TRBV9, the J call TRBJ2-2; a weak D match, TRBD2 (6 bases). V was cut by 4 bases and J by 6 bases, with 22 bases left in between. The CDR3 is made up of 17 amino acids. Germline V lookup: CDR1 SGDLS, CDR2 YYNGEE. This CDR3 is CASSPVTDWPGAGELFF. CDR3 in DNA: TGTGCCAGCAGCCCGGTTACAGACTGGCCGGGAGCCGGGGAGCTGTTTTTT.